This T cell receptor beta chain was observed in a study of blood T cells in healthy people across ages. To note about this clonotype: Its antigen is undetermined.

Germline V gene sequence: CDR1 SGHRS, CDR2 YFSETQ. Trimming left V 0 bases short and J 1 base short, with 11 bases between. CDR3 length equals 16 residues. At least 5.5 micrograms of total RNA were extracted per sample. Alongside a J-beta primer mix, a sample-barcoded 5' primer served in a second PCR lasting roughly 7 to 11 cycles. Using its own MiXCR run on the 5' RACE reads, TCRdb lists one record per CDR3 protein. The sample yields over 950,000 distinct CDR3 sequences, under 40% seen once. Study findings and constraints: A strong correlation was seen between TCR beta diversity and naive T cell percentage. Any changes in expanded clonotypes were possibly confounded, as donor CMV status remained unknown.

This receptor was obtained from a young man in good health. Input material: blood. The chain recombines TRBV5-1 with TRBJ2-1; D not resolved. In DNA form, the CDR3 reads TGCGCCAGCAGCTTGGCTCCGGTAAGTTCCTACAATGAGCAGTTCTTC. This encodes CASSLAPVSSYNEQFF.